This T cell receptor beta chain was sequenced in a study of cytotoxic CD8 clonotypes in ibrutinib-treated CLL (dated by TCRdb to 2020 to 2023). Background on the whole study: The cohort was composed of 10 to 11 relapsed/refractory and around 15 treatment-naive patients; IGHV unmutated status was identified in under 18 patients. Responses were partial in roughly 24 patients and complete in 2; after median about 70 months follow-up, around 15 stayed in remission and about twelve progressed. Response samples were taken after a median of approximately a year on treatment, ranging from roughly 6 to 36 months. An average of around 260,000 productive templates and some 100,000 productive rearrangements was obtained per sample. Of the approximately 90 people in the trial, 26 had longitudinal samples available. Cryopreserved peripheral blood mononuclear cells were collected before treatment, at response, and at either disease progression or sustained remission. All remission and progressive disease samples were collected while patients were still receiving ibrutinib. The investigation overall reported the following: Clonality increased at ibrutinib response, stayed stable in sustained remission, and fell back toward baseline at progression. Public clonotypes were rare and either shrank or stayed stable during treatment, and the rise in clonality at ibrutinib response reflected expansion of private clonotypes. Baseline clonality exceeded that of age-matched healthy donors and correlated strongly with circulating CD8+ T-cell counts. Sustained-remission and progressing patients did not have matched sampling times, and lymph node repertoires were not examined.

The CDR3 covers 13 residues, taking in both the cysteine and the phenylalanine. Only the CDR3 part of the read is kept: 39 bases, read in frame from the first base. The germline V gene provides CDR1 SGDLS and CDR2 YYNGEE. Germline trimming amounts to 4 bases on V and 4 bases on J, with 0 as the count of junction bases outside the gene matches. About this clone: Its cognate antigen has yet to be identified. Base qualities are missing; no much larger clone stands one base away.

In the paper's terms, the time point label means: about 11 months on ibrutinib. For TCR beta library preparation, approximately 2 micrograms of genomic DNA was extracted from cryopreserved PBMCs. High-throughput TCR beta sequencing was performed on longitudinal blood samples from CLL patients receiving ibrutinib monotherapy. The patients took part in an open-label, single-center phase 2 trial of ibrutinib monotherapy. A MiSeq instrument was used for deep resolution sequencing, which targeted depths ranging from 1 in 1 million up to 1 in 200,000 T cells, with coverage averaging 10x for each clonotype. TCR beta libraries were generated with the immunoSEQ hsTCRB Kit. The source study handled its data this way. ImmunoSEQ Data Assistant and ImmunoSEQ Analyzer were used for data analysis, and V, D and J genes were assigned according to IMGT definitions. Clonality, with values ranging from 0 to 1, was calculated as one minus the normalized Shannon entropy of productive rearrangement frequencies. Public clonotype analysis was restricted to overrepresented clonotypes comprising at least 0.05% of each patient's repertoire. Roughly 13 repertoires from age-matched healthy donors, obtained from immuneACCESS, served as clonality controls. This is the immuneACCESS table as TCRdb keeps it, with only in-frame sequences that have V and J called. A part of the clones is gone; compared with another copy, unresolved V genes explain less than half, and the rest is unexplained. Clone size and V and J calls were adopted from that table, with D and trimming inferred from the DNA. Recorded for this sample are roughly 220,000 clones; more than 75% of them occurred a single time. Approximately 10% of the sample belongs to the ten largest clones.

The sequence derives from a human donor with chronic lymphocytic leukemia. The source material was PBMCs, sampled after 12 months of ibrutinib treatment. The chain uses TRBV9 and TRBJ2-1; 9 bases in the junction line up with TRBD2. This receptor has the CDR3 CASSTSGYNEQFF. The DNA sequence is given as TGTGCCAGCAGCACTAGCGGGTACAATGAGCAGTTCTTC.